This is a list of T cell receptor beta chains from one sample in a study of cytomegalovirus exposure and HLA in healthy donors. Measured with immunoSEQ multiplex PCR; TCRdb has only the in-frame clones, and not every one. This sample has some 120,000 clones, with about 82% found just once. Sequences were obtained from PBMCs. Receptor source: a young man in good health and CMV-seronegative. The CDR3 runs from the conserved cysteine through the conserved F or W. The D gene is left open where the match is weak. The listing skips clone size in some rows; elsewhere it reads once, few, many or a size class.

CASSLGSGRETQYF | TGTGCCAGCAGCTTAGGTTCTGGGCGTGAGACCCAGTACTTC | - | TRBJ2-5 | TRBV7-6 | few
CASSNPGSGGGAYEQFF | TGTGCCAGCAGCAACCCGGGGAGTGGCGGGGGGGCGTATGAGCAGTTCTTC | TRBD2 | TRBJ2-1 | TRBV5-4 | few
CASTLLARPEAFF | TGTGCCAGCACCCTTTTGGCTAGGCCTGAAGCTTTCTTT | - | TRBJ1-1 | TRBV5-6 | -
CASSYRAGGAYEQYF | TGTGCCAGCAGTTACAGGGCGGGGGGTGCCTACGAGCAGTACTTC | TRBD2 | TRBJ2-7 | TRBV6-6 | -
CASSIEASGRGQTQYF | TGTGCCAGTAGTATAGAGGCTAGCGGCCGGGGGCAGACCCAGTACTTC | - | TRBJ2-5 | TRBV19 | -
CAWTHYGGLAGETQYF | TGTGCCTGGACCCATTATGGCGGACTAGCGGGAGAGACCCAGTACTTC | TRBD2 | TRBJ2-5 | TRBV30 | -
CASRVQGNNQPQHF | TGTGCCAGCAGGGTACAGGGAAACAATCAGCCCCAGCATTTT | - | TRBJ1-5 | TRBV6-6 | -
CATRPGQGSYEQYF | TGTGCCACCAGACCGGGACAGGGGTCCTACGAGCAGTACTTC | TRBD1 | TRBJ2-7 | TRBV6-6 | once
CARGQGQDTQYF | TGCGCCAGGGGACAGGGGCAAGATACGCAGTATTTT | TRBD1 | TRBJ2-3 | TRBV10-1 | few
CASSYRDRVYDTQYF | TGTGCCAGCAGTTACAGGGACAGGGTATACGATACGCAGTATTTT | TRBD1 | TRBJ2-3 | TRBV28 | -
CASSQDGIAGGVDTQYF | TGCGCCAGCAGCCAAGATGGGATAGCGGGAGGGGTAGATACGCAGTATTTT | TRBD2 | TRBJ2-3 | TRBV4-3 | -
CASSPSINSPLHF | TGCGCCAGCAGCCCGAGTATTAATTCACCCCTCCACTTT | - | TRBJ1-6 | TRBV4-1 | -
CASIPGQGGDTQYF | TGTGCCAGCATTCCTGGACAGGGGGGAGATACGCAGTATTTT | TRBD1 | TRBJ2-3 | TRBV28 | -
CASSLTGNHEQYF | TGTGCCAGCAGTTTGACAGGGAACCACGAGCAGTACTTC | TRBD1 | TRBJ2-7 | TRBV6-5 | once
CASSPSRDRDVHGYTF | TGTGCCAGCAGTCCAAGCCGGGACAGGGACGTTCATGGCTACACCTTC | TRBD1 | TRBJ1-2 | TRBV27 | few
CASSLARSDSFRQPQHF | TGTGCCAGCAGCTTAGCAAGGTCGGACAGTTTTCGACAGCCCCAGCATTTT | - | TRBJ1-5 | TRBV7-9 | -
CASSRGDYFDEQFF | TGTGCCAGCAGCCGTGGGGACTACTTCGATGAGCAGTTCTTC | TRBD2 | TRBJ2-1 | TRBV9 | -
CAWKRKAGPSSYNEQFF | TGTGCCTGGAAACGAAAGGCGGGGCCTAGCTCCTACAATGAGCAGTTCTTC | - | TRBJ2-1 | TRBV30 | -
CASSGSGRADNEQFF | TGTGCCAGCAGCGGGAGCGGGAGGGCGGACAATGAGCAGTTCTTC | TRBD2 | TRBJ2-1 | TRBV6-5 | -
CASSSWGGTNEKLFF | TGTGCCAGCAGTTCTTGGGGGGGGACTAATGAAAAACTGTTTTTT | - | TRBJ1-4 | TRBV6-6 | -
CASSLRMVNTDTQYF | TGTGCCAGCAGCTTGCGAATGGTAAACACAGATACGCAGTATTTT | - | TRBJ2-3 | TRBV7-9 | -
CASSAGQGGYEQYF | TGTGCCAGTAGTGCCGGACAGGGGGGCTACGAGCAGTACTTC | TRBD1 | TRBJ2-7 | TRBV19 | -
CASSQRGQVGEKLFF | TGCGCCAGCAGCCAGAGGGGACAGGTAGGGGAAAAACTGTTTTTT | TRBD1 | TRBJ1-4 | TRBV4-1 | few
CASSGGGKGNQPQHF | TGTGCCAGCAGTGGAGGCGGTAAGGGCAATCAGCCCCAGCATTTT | - | TRBJ1-5 | TRBV25-1 | -
CSVETGYQETQYF | TGCAGCGTTGAAACGGGGTACCAAGAGACCCAGTACTTC | - | TRBJ2-5 | TRBV29-1 | -
CASSNRQGADEKLFF | TGTGCCAGCAGTAACCGACAGGGGGCGGACGAAAAACTGTTTTTT | TRBD1 | TRBJ1-4 | TRBV28 | -
CASNLMPSGGYEQYF | TGCGCCAGCAACTTGATGCCTAGCGGGGGTTACGAGCAGTACTTC | TRBD2 | TRBJ2-7 | TRBV5-1 | -
CATSEGGNPYEQYF | TGTGCCACCAGCGAGGGGGGGAACCCCTACGAGCAGTACTTC | - | TRBJ2-7 | TRBV15 | few
CASQGANVLTF | TGTGCCAGCCAAGGGGCCAACGTCCTGACTTTC | - | TRBJ2-6 | TRBV28 | once
CASSQESDRGYEQYF | TGCGCCAGCAGCCAAGAAAGCGACAGGGGCTACGAGCAGTACTTC | TRBD1 | TRBJ2-7 | TRBV4-1 | few
CASSLRGDEKLFF | TGTGCCAGCAGCTTACGTGGAGATGAAAAACTGTTTTTT | - | TRBJ1-4 | TRBV7-9 | few
CASSLAGSTDTQYF | TGTGCCAGCAGCTTAGCGGGGAGCACAGATACGCAGTATTTT | TRBD2 | TRBJ2-3 | TRBV5-6 | -
CASSQSQGYNEQFF | TGTGCCAGCAGCCAATCACAGGGCTACAATGAGCAGTTCTTC | - | TRBJ2-1 | TRBV11-3 | -
CASSEVGGLAEINEQFF | TGTGCCAGCAGTGAAGTAGGGGGACTAGCGGAGATAAATGAGCAGTTCTTC | TRBD2 | TRBJ2-1 | TRBV25-1 | -
CTSSQDLEQGAGETQYF | TGCACCAGCAGCCAAGATCTTGAGCAGGGGGCAGGGGAGACCCAGTACTTC | - | TRBJ2-5 | TRBV1 | once
CASSAGQGPFPLHF | TGTGCCAGCAGCGCCGGACAGGGCCCTTTTCCCCTCCACTTT | TRBD1 | TRBJ1-6 | TRBV5-4 | -
CASSKTGQSFLGQYF | TGTGCCAGCAGCAAAACAGGACAGTCCTTCCTTGGGCAGTACTTC | - | TRBJ2-7 | TRBV14 | -
CASSRGTSGEQYF | TGTGCCAGCAGCAGGGGGACCTCTGGCGAGCAGTACTTC | - | TRBJ2-7 | TRBV5-4 | -
CASSLRASGRIYEQYF | TGTGCCAGCAGCCTAAGAGCTTCAGGCAGAATCTACGAGCAGTACTTC | - | TRBJ2-7 | TRBV5-5 | -
CASSRGGSNQPQHF | TGTGCCAGCAGTCGTGGAGGCAGCAATCAGCCCCAGCATTTT | - | TRBJ1-5 | TRBV28 | -
CASSRTGSSYNEQFF | TGTGCCAGCAGCCGAACAGGGAGCTCCTACAATGAGCAGTTCTTC | - | TRBJ2-1 | TRBV4-2 | -
CASSAQGDTIYF | TGTGCCAGCAGCGCGCAGGGGGACACCATATATTTT | TRBD1 | TRBJ1-3 | TRBV7-9 | -
CASSLGGTSVETQYF | TGCGCCAGCAGCTTGGGGGGGACTAGCGTTGAGACCCAGTACTTC | TRBD2 | TRBJ2-5 | TRBV5-1 | -
CASSQELAISTDTQYF | TGCGCCAGCAGCCAAGAACTAGCGATTAGCACAGATACGCAGTATTTT | TRBD2 | TRBJ2-3 | TRBV4-1 | -
CASSLQGNEKLFF | TGCGCCAGCAGCCTACAGGGTAATGAAAAACTGTTTTTT | - | TRBJ1-4 | TRBV5-1 | few
CASSFPRQGPRDTQYF | TGTGCCAGCAGTTTCCCGCGACAGGGGCCCCGGGATACGCAGTATTTT | TRBD1 | TRBJ2-3 | TRBV28 | -
CASSYHSSNTQYF | TGTGCCAGCAGCTATCATAGCAGCAATACGCAGTATTTT | - | TRBJ2-3 | TRBV7-6 | -
CASSDPSDTQYF | TGTGCCAGCAGCGATCCATCAGATACGCAGTATTTT | - | TRBJ2-3 | TRBV9 | -
CASGKAGTYHTEAFF | TGTGCTAGTGGTAAAGCCGGGACTTACCACACTGAAGCTTTCTTT | - | TRBJ1-1 | TRBV12-5 | once
CASSGRDRLTGAYGYTF | TGTGCCAGCAGCGGCCGGGACAGGCTAACTGGTGCCTATGGCTACACCTTC | TRBD1 | TRBJ1-2 | TRBV11-3 | once
CAWSVRRGETQYF | TGTGCCTGGAGTGTACGCAGAGGCGAGACCCAGTACTTC | - | TRBJ2-5 | TRBV30 | -
CASSLRPGPNQPQHF | TGTGCCAGCAGTTTACGTCCGGGTCCTAATCAGCCCCAGCATTTT | - | TRBJ1-5 | TRBV28 | -
CASSLTPPGPGAGYTF | TGTGCCAGCAGCTTAACCCCCCCAGGGCCGGGTGCGGGCTACACCTTC | - | TRBJ1-2 | TRBV7-3 | -
CASSAPGTGQETQYF | TGTGCCAGCAGCGCTCCTGGGACAGGACAAGAGACCCAGTACTTC | TRBD1 | TRBJ2-5 | TRBV9 | -
CSVGRGYEQYF | TGCAGCGTCGGGAGGGGCTACGAGCAGTACTTC | TRBD2 | TRBJ2-7 | TRBV29-1 | -